This T cell receptor beta chain was recorded in a study of cytotoxic CD8 clonotypes in ibrutinib-treated CLL. The CDR3 length is 15 residues. Per germline, CDR1 SQVTM and CDR2 ANQGSEA. The J segment lost 7 bases and the V segment lost 7 bases, leaving 12 bases of the junction unmatched. Here immunoSEQ multiplex PCR was the method, and the copy in TCRdb shows in-frame clones only, minus some. Among about 310,000 clones listed, around four fifths were seen once. This clone was counted once. Genomic DNA for TCR beta libraries, roughly 2.1 micrograms, came from cryopreserved PBMCs. The specimen was PBMCs, collected before ibrutinib treatment. The sequence was obtained from a human donor with chronic lymphocytic leukemia. This chain connects TRBV29-1 to TRBJ2-2, with 10 bases aligning to TRBD1. The CDR3 protein is CSAIPGQGIDGELFF. The CDR3 coding sequence is TGCAGCGCCATCCCGGGACAGGGGATTGACGGGGAGCTGTTTTTT.